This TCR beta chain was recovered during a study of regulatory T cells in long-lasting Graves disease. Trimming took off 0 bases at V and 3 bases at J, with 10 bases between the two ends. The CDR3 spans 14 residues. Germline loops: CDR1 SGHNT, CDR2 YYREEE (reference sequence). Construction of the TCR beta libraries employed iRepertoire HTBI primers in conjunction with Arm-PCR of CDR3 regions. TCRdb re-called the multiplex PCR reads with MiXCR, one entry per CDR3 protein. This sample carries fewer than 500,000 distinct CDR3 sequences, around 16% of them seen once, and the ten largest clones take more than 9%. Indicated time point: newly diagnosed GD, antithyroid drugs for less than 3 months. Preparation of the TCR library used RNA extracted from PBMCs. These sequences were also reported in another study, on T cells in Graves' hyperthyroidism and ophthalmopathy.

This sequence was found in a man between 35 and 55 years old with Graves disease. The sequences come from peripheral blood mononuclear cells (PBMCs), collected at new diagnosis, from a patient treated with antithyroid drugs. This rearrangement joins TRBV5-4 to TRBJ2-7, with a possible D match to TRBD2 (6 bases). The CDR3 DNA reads TGTGCCAGCAGCTTGGGTTCGGGGGTCTACGAGCAGTACTTC. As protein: CASSLGSGVYEQYF.